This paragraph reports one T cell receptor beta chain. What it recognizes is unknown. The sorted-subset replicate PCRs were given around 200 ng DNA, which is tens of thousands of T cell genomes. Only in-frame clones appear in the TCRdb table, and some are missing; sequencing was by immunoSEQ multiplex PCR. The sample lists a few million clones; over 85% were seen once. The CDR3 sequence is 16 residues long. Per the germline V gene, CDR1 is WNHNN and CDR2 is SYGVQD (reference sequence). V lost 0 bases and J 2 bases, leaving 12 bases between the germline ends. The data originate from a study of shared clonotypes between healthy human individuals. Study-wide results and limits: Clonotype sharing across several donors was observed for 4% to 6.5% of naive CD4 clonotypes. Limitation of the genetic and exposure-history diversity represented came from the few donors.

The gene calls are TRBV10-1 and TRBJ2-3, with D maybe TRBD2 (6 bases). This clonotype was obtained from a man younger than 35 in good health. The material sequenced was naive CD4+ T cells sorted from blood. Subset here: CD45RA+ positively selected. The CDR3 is CASSESKAGYTDTQYF. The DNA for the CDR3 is TGCGCCAGCAGTGAGTCGAAGGCGGGGTACACAGATACGCAGTATTTT.